This TCR beta chain stems from a study of shared clonotypes between healthy human individuals. Study-wide background: Participating donors consisted of a couple of women and a few men aged 18 to 49.

CD45RO negativity and positive selection for CCR7 defined naive CD8 cells, a population that excluded terminally differentiated effector memory CD45RA+ cells. General study points: All-four-donor shared clonotypes had higher generation probabilities than non-shared clonotypes did. Sequencing depth was predicted to influence how clonotypes are shared among donors.

This CDR3 has 14 residues. Per germline, CDR1 MNHNS and CDR2 SASEGT. V dropped 4 bases and J dropped 1; count of bases not matched to a gene: 4. In regard to this clone: The antigen is undetermined.

The study ran the assay at deep level. TCRdb's copy holds only in-frame clones and misses some; the assay was immunoSEQ multiplex PCR. The repertoire consists of about 2 million clones, with about 94% occurring once and the leading ten covering more than 0.95%. The J gene is TRBJ2-7, the V gene TRBV6-1, with TRBD1 matching over 7 bases. The material sequenced was naive CD8+ T cells sorted from blood. This receptor was taken from a man in his late teens or twenties in good health. The CDR3 DNA is TGTGCCAGCAGTGGGACAGGTTTGTCCTACGAGCAGTACTTC. It yields the protein CASSGTGLSYEQYF.